This T cell receptor (beta chain) was recorded in a study of blood T cell repertoires in COVID-19. Overall study: Some COVID-19 samples were acute and others convalescent; all came from the United States, Italy and Spain.

As originally analysed: Amplification of reference gene primers provided the estimated nucleated cell counts. The table came from immunoSEQ multiplex PCR; TCRdb's copy has only in-frame clones and leaves some out. V and J calls plus clone size are reproduced from that table; the DNA served to infer D and trimming. This sample has under 150,000 clones, with about 77% found just once. Input material: peripheral blood. This receptor was identified in a human donor in a cohort sampled during active COVID-19.

CDR3 in DNA: TGTGCCACCAGCAGTCAGGGGGATAATTCACCCCTCCACTTT. This encodes CATSSQGDNSPLHF. The gene calls are TRBV15 and TRBJ1-6, with TRBD1 matching 7 bases. This CDR3 contains 14 residues. V was clipped by 3 bases and J by 5 bases; unmatched bases: 1. CDR1 and CDR2 from the germline V gene are LNHNV and YYDKDF (reference sequence).